A selection of T cell receptor beta chains follows, all from one sample in a study of Ad26.COV2.S vaccination and SARS-CoV-2 variants. The table came from immunoSEQ multiplex PCR; TCRdb's copy has only in-frame clones and leaves some out. The table shows about 400,000 clones, with over 75% occurring only once. The sequences come from peripheral blood, collected in a trial of Ad26.COV2.S vaccine versus placebo. The receptors were sampled from a person aged 18 to 65 who received the Ad26.COV2.S COVID-19 vaccine or a placebo. CDR3s include the opening cysteine and the closing phenylalanine or tryptophan. D genes are given only for firm matches. The size field is filled for only some rows; it gives once, few, many or a size class.

V gene: TRBV11-2; D gene: NA; J gene: TRBJ2-7; CDR3 length: 16; clone size: NA; CDR3 DNA: TGTGCCAGCAGCCCGGAGAGGGGGAGAGGATTCCACGAGCAGTACTTC; CDR3 protein: CASSPERGRGFHEQYF
V gene: TRBV27; D gene: TRBD2; J gene: TRBJ2-7; CDR3 length: 14; clone size: NA; CDR3 DNA: TGTGCCAGCAGGACACTAGCGGGAACCTACGAGCAGTACTTC; CDR3 protein: CASRTLAGTYEQYF
V gene: TRBV6-1; D gene: NA; J gene: TRBJ1-1; CDR3 length: 16; clone size: NA; CDR3 DNA: TGTGCCAGCAGTGAAGCTGGGGACAACTGGGGGACTGAAGCTTTCTTT; CDR3 protein: CASSEAGDNWGTEAFF
V gene: TRBV9; D gene: TRBD2; J gene: TRBJ2-1; CDR3 length: 14; clone size: NA; CDR3 DNA: TGTGCCAGCAGCCTTAGCGGGCTCATTAATGAGCAGTTCTTC; CDR3 protein: CASSLSGLINEQFF
V gene: TRBV7-9; D gene: NA; J gene: TRBJ2-6; CDR3 length: 13; clone size: NA; CDR3 DNA: TGTGCCAGCAGCGCGAGCGGGGCCAACGTCCTGACTTTC; CDR3 protein: CASSASGANVLTF
V gene: TRBV19; D gene: NA; J gene: TRBJ1-5; CDR3 length: 15; clone size: NA; CDR3 DNA: TGTGCCAGTAGGACGTGGGACATCCCAAATCAGCCCCAGCATTTT; CDR3 protein: CASRTWDIPNQPQHF
V gene: TRBV7-9; D gene: TRBD2; J gene: TRBJ2-2; CDR3 length: 16; clone size: NA; CDR3 DNA: TGTGCCAGCAGCCCCACTAGCGGGAGGAACACCGGGGAGCTGTTTTTT; CDR3 protein: CASSPTSGRNTGELFF
V gene: TRBV13; D gene: TRBD1; J gene: TRBJ2-1; CDR3 length: 16; clone size: NA; CDR3 DNA: TGTGCCAGCAGCACCCGACCGGGACAGGGGGCTAATGAGCAGTTCTTC; CDR3 protein: CASSTRPGQGANEQFF
V gene: TRBV10-3; D gene: NA; J gene: TRBJ1-1; CDR3 length: 13; clone size: NA; CDR3 DNA: TGTGCCATCAGTGGACAGGATGACACTGAAGCTTTCTTT; CDR3 protein: CAISGQDDTEAFF
V gene: TRBV28; D gene: TRBD1; J gene: TRBJ1-2; CDR3 length: 14; clone size: NA; CDR3 DNA: TGTGCCAGCAGTTCCCCGGGACAGGCCTATGGCTACACCTTC; CDR3 protein: CASSSPGQAYGYTF
V gene: TRBV5-4; D gene: NA; J gene: TRBJ2-7; CDR3 length: 17; clone size: NA; CDR3 DNA: TGTGCCAGCAGCTTGGCCTATGGGGGGCGCGAGAACTACGAGCAGTACTTC; CDR3 protein: CASSLAYGGRENYEQYF
V gene: TRBV5-5; D gene: TRBD1; J gene: TRBJ2-7; CDR3 length: 15; clone size: NA; CDR3 DNA: TGTGCCAGCAGCCGCACGACAGGGGGAACCTACGAGCAGTACTTC; CDR3 protein: CASSRTTGGTYEQYF
V gene: TRBV27; D gene: NA; J gene: TRBJ1-6; CDR3 length: 15; clone size: NA; CDR3 DNA: TGTGCCAGCAGCCTTGCCCGGGGCGATAATTCACCCCTCCACTTT; CDR3 protein: CASSLARGDNSPLHF
V gene: TRBV5-1; D gene: TRBD2; J gene: TRBJ2-1; CDR3 length: 16; clone size: NA; CDR3 DNA: TGCGCCAGCAGCCCCCCACTAGCGGGAGTGTCCAATGAGCAGTTCTTC; CDR3 protein: CASSPPLAGVSNEQFF
V gene: TRBV7-8; D gene: NA; J gene: TRBJ1-2; CDR3 length: 13; clone size: NA; CDR3 DNA: TGTGCCAGCAGCTTCAGGAGGCACTATGGCTACACCTTC; CDR3 protein: CASSFRRHYGYTF
V gene: TRBV7-3; D gene: TRBD1; J gene: TRBJ1-1; CDR3 length: 17; clone size: NA; CDR3 DNA: TGTGCCAGCAGCAACCGACAGGGCCCCCTCTCAAACACTGAAGCTTTCTTT; CDR3 protein: CASSNRQGPLSNTEAFF
V gene: TRBV7-8; D gene: TRBD2; J gene: TRBJ2-7; CDR3 length: 15; clone size: NA; CDR3 DNA: TGTGCCAGCAGCTTAAGCCTAGCGGGAGGGTACGAGCAGTACTTC; CDR3 protein: CASSLSLAGGYEQYF
V gene: TRBV27; D gene: TRBD1; J gene: TRBJ2-7; CDR3 length: 14; clone size: NA; CDR3 DNA: TGTGCCAGCAGCCCATCGGGACAGACTACGAAGCAGTACTTC; CDR3 protein: CASSPSGQTTKQYF
V gene: TRBV13; D gene: NA; J gene: TRBJ2-7; CDR3 length: 15; clone size: NA; CDR3 DNA: TGTGCCAGCAGCTTAGGCTACAGGTCTTCCTACGAGCAGTACTTC; CDR3 protein: CASSLGYRSSYEQYF
V gene: TRBV19; D gene: NA; J gene: TRBJ2-1; CDR3 length: 14; clone size: NA; CDR3 DNA: TGTGCCAGTCGATCACACCGACGCTACAATGAGCAGTTCTTC; CDR3 protein: CASRSHRRYNEQFF
V gene: TRBV7-9; D gene: NA; J gene: TRBJ2-7; CDR3 length: 11; clone size: NA; CDR3 DNA: TGTGCCAGCAGCTACCAGGCCGAGCAGTACTTC; CDR3 protein: CASSYQAEQYF
V gene: TRBV28; D gene: NA; J gene: TRBJ1-4; CDR3 length: 14; clone size: NA; CDR3 DNA: TGTGCCAGCAGTTTAAGGCAGAGCAATGAAAAACTGTTTTTT; CDR3 protein: CASSLRQSNEKLFF
V gene: TRBV12-2; D gene: NA; J gene: TRBJ2-1; CDR3 length: 17; clone size: NA; CDR3 DNA: TGTGCAAGTCGCTTTACCTCCGTCCTACACCGTGACAATGAGCAGTTCTTC; CDR3 protein: CASRFTSVLHRDNEQFF
V gene: TRBV5-1; D gene: TRBD1; J gene: TRBJ1-3; CDR3 length: 16; clone size: NA; CDR3 DNA: TGTGCCAGCAGCCCCACTACGGGACAGGGAAGTAACACCATATATTTT; CDR3 protein: CASSPTTGQGSNTIYF
V gene: TRBV12-5; D gene: TRBD2; J gene: TRBJ2-2; CDR3 length: 15; clone size: once; CDR3 DNA: TGTGCTAGTGCCTTTGCGGGGGGTAGCACCGGGGAGCTGTTTTTT; CDR3 protein: CASAFAGGSTGELFF
V gene: TRBV19; D gene: NA; J gene: TRBJ1-1; CDR3 length: 13; clone size: NA; CDR3 DNA: TGTGCCAGTAGTATCCGCAGGAACACTGAAGCTTTCTTT; CDR3 protein: CASSIRRNTEAFF
V gene: TRBV4-3; D gene: NA; J gene: TRBJ1-1; CDR3 length: 15; clone size: NA; CDR3 DNA: TGCGCCAGCAGCCAAGAAGGCGGCGGGAACACTGAAGCTTTCTTT; CDR3 protein: CASSQEGGGNTEAFF
V gene: TRBV4-2; D gene: NA; J gene: TRBJ1-2; CDR3 length: 13; clone size: once; CDR3 DNA: TGTGCCAGCAGCCAGGAGAGTGGGTATGGCTACACCTTC; CDR3 protein: CASSQESGYGYTF